This T cell receptor (beta chain) was observed in a study of control samples from healthy donors and cancer patients. The protocol was immunoSEQ multiplex PCR, while the TCRdb copy is restricted to in-frame clones and leaves out a portion. The table shows fewer than 95,000 clones, with roughly nine tenths occurring only once. This clone came up a few times. The germline gives CDR1 SGHKS, CDR2 YYEKEE (reference sequence). The CDR3 totals 14 residues. The V gene end was trimmed by 7 bases and the J gene end by 1 base; junction bases not matched to a gene: 5. Sequenced material: blood. The source of this sequence is a young man in good health. This chain links TRBV5-5 with TRBJ2-4; the match to TRBD2 covers 7 bases. CDR3 sequence reads: CASGAGVAKNIQYF. The DNA for the CDR3 is TGTGCCAGCGGGGCGGGAGTGGCCAAAAACATTCAGTACTTC.